The sample holds one count of the clone carrying this T cell receptor beta chain. Its antigen remains unknown. The PCR had 60 Vbeta and 13 Jbeta primers. Only in-frame clones appear in the TCRdb table, and some are missing; sequencing was by immunoSEQ multiplex PCR. The sample shows about 90,000 clones, approximately 80% of them seen only once. The sample originates from a study of cytomegalovirus exposure and HLA in healthy donors. Study-wide findings and caveats: Most TCR sequences showed up rarely, but some public TCRs showed up in many donors. Most of the TCR beta V segments (in an earlier analysis) were productive either about 87% or about 30% of the time. Across donors, presence/absence analyses took sequencing depth to be roughly uniform.

V dropped 2 bases and J dropped 5 bases, with 13 bases sitting between them. The CDR3 covers 15 residues. In germline, CDR1 is KGHSH, CDR2 LQKENI. This clonotype was sampled from a young man in good health and CMV-seronegative. The chain couples TRBV18 to TRBJ1-5; the D gene is possibly TRBD1 (5 bases). The sequenced sample was PBMCs. This CDR3 is CASSPIGGGDQPQHF. The CDR3 nucleotides are TGTGCCAGCTCACCAATAGGCGGAGGGGATCAGCCCCAGCATTTT.